This T cell receptor beta chain was obtained from a study of siplizumab effects on memory and regulatory T cells. Notes on this clone: Its antigen is not identified.

General observations from the study: Contribution to the alloresponse seemed major for naive T cells, which also seemed more diverse than memory cells.

The CDR3 loop spans 13 amino acids. The repertoire was sequenced with immunoSEQ multiplex PCR; TCRdb's copy has only in-frame clones and lacks some. The table lists tens of thousands of clones, 94% of them singletons. Material: non-Treg CD4+ T cells sorted from blood. This clonotype originated in a human donor in good health. The chain couples TRBV7-5 to TRBJ2-7. TRBV7-5 is a listed pseudogene. The CDR3 region is CARTNPGTYEQYF. CDR3 in DNA: TGTGCCAGAACCAACCCCGGAACGTACGAGCAGTACTTC.